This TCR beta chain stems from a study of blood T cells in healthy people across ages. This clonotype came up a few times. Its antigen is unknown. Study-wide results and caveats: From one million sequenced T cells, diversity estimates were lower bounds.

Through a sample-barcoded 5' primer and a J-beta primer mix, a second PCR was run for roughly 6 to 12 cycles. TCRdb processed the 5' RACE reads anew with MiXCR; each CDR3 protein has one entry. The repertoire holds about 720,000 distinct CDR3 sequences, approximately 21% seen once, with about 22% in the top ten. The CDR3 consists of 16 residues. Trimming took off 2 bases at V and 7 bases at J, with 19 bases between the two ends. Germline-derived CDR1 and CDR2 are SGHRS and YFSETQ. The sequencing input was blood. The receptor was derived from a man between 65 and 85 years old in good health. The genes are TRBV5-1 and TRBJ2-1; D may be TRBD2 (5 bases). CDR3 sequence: CASSFNLGELGNEQFF. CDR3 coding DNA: TGCGCCAGCAGCTTTAATTTGGGAGAATTGGGGAATGAGCAGTTCTTC.